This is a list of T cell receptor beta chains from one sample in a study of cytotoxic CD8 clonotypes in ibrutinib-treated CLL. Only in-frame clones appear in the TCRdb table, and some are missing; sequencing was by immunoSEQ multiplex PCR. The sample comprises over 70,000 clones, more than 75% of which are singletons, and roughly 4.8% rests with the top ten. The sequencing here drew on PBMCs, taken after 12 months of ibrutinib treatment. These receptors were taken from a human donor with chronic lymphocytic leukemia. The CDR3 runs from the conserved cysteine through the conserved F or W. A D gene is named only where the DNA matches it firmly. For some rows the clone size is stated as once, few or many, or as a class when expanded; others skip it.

CDR3 DNA: TGTGCCAGCAGCAACCGACAGTACCAAGAGACCCAGTACTTC
CDR3 protein: CASSNRQYQETQYF
CDR3 length: 14
D gene: .
clone size: .
V gene: TRBV28
J gene: TRBJ2-5

CDR3 DNA: TGCGCCAGCAGGACCATCCCCGGGGCCGGGGCCAACGTCCTGACTTTC
CDR3 protein: CASRTIPGAGANVLTF
CDR3 length: 16
D gene: .
clone size: .
V gene: TRBV5-1
J gene: TRBJ2-6

CDR3 DNA: TGTGCCAGCAGCTTGTCTCCCTCGCAGGGCGCGAACACCGGGGAGCTGTTTTTT
CDR3 protein: CASSLSPSQGANTGELFF
CDR3 length: 18
D gene: .
clone size: .
V gene: TRBV5-4
J gene: TRBJ2-2

CDR3 DNA: TGTGCCAGCACCCGAGGGGGTTCCAGCACTGAAGCTTTCTTT
CDR3 protein: CASTRGGSSTEAFF
CDR3 length: 14
D gene: .
clone size: .
V gene: TRBV2
J gene: TRBJ1-1

CDR3 DNA: TGTGCCAGTAGCGGGGACAGCCTTAATGAAAAACTGTTTTTT
CDR3 protein: CASSGDSLNEKLFF
CDR3 length: 14
D gene: TRBD1
clone size: .
V gene: TRBV19
J gene: TRBJ1-4

CDR3 DNA: TGTGCCAGCAGCTCGGGACAGGGCACTTCACCCCTCCACTTT
CDR3 protein: CASSSGQGTSPLHF
CDR3 length: 14
D gene: TRBD1
clone size: .
V gene: TRBV28
J gene: TRBJ1-6

CDR3 DNA: TGCGCCAGCGGGGGCCTTACCCTCACAGATACGCAGTATTTT
CDR3 protein: CASGGLTLTDTQYF
CDR3 length: 14
D gene: .
clone size: .
V gene: TRBV5-1
J gene: TRBJ2-3

CDR3 DNA: TGCGCCAGCAGCCCCGGGGGGGACAGGGCTGGCTACACCTTC
CDR3 protein: CASSPGGDRAGYTF
CDR3 length: 14
D gene: TRBD1
clone size: .
V gene: TRBV5-1
J gene: TRBJ1-2

CDR3 DNA: TGTGCCAGCAGCCCGATGAGGACAGGGGGCACAGATACGCAGTATTTT
CDR3 protein: CASSPMRTGGTDTQYF
CDR3 length: 16
D gene: TRBD1
clone size: .
V gene: TRBV7-3
J gene: TRBJ2-3

CDR3 DNA: TGTGCCAGCTCACCGGGGACAGACACCTACGAGCAGTACTTC
CDR3 protein: CASSPGTDTYEQYF
CDR3 length: 14
D gene: TRBD1
clone size: .
V gene: TRBV18
J gene: TRBJ2-7

CDR3 DNA: TGTGCCAGCAGGAGGGGACCGACTAGCAATCAGCCCCAGCATTTT
CDR3 protein: CASRRGPTSNQPQHF
CDR3 length: 15
D gene: .
clone size: .
V gene: TRBV6-5
J gene: TRBJ1-5

CDR3 DNA: TGTGCCAGCACGGGACAGGCGAAAAAAGAGACCCAGTACTTC
CDR3 protein: CASTGQAKKETQYF
CDR3 length: 14
D gene: TRBD1
clone size: .
V gene: TRBV28
J gene: TRBJ2-5

CDR3 DNA: TGTGCCAGCAGCGTCGGAGGGACCACCTACGAGCAGTACTTC
CDR3 protein: CASSVGGTTYEQYF
CDR3 length: 14
D gene: .
clone size: once
V gene: TRBV9
J gene: TRBJ2-7

CDR3 DNA: TGTGCCAGCTCACCAGAGACTACCTCTAACTATGGCTACACCTTC
CDR3 protein: CASSPETTSNYGYTF
CDR3 length: 15
D gene: .
clone size: .
V gene: TRBV18
J gene: TRBJ1-2

CDR3 DNA: TGTGCCAGCAGTTTATCTTGGGGGTCGGAGACCCAGTACTTC
CDR3 protein: CASSLSWGSETQYF
CDR3 length: 14
D gene: .
clone size: .
V gene: TRBV28
J gene: TRBJ2-5

CDR3 DNA: TGTGCCAGCTCCCCTGAACAGGGAGCTGGAAACACCATATATTTT
CDR3 protein: CASSPEQGAGNTIYF
CDR3 length: 15
D gene: .
clone size: .
V gene: TRBV18
J gene: TRBJ1-3

CDR3 DNA: TGTGCCATACACTCGGGCACTGAAGCTTTCTTT
CDR3 protein: CAIHSGTEAFF
CDR3 length: 11
D gene: .
clone size: .
V gene: TRBV28
J gene: TRBJ1-1

CDR3 DNA: TGTGCCAGCGGGCTTCCCGGTAGCGGGGCCGGGGCCATTCAGTACTTC
CDR3 protein: CASGLPGSGAGAIQYF
CDR3 length: 16
D gene: TRBD2
clone size: .
V gene: TRBV6-6
J gene: TRBJ2-4

CDR3 DNA: TGTGCCAGCAGCTTCCGCAGGGTTAGCGCCGGGGAGCTGTTTTTT
CDR3 protein: CASSFRRVSAGELFF
CDR3 length: 15
D gene: .
clone size: few
V gene: TRBV7-8
J gene: TRBJ2-2

CDR3 DNA: TGTGCCAGTAGTGTCACCGGGGATACGCAGTATTTT
CDR3 protein: CASSVTGDTQYF
CDR3 length: 12
D gene: .
clone size: .
V gene: TRBV19
J gene: TRBJ2-3

CDR3 DNA: TGCGCCAGCAGCCAAGCCCCAAGCGGGAACACCGGGGAGCTGTTTTTT
CDR3 protein: CASSQAPSGNTGELFF
CDR3 length: 16
D gene: .
clone size: .
V gene: TRBV4-3
J gene: TRBJ2-2

CDR3 DNA: TGTGCCAGCAGCACGAACATCGGGGAAAACTATGGCTACACCTTC
CDR3 protein: CASSTNIGENYGYTF
CDR3 length: 15
D gene: .
clone size: .
V gene: TRBV7-9
J gene: TRBJ1-2

CDR3 DNA: TGTGCCAGCAGCGTAGAGGGTAGACCCTGGAATGAGCAGTTCTTC
CDR3 protein: CASSVEGRPWNEQFF
CDR3 length: 15
D gene: .
clone size: once
V gene: TRBV9
J gene: TRBJ2-1

CDR3 DNA: TGTGCCAGCAGCAGCACTAGCGGGAGCCGTGAGCAGTTCTTC
CDR3 protein: CASSSTSGSREQFF
CDR3 length: 14
D gene: TRBD2
clone size: .
V gene: TRBV7-2
J gene: TRBJ2-1

CDR3 DNA: TGCGCCAGCAGCCTTACAGGGACTAGCACAGATACGCAGTATTTT
CDR3 protein: CASSLTGTSTDTQYF
CDR3 length: 15
D gene: .
clone size: .
V gene: TRBV5-1
J gene: TRBJ2-3

CDR3 DNA: TGTGCCAGCAGCTTAGGAGGGGTCGGGCCGAACTCCTACGAGCAGTACTTC
CDR3 protein: CASSLGGVGPNSYEQYF
CDR3 length: 17
D gene: .
clone size: .
V gene: TRBV7-2
J gene: TRBJ2-7

CDR3 DNA: TGTGCCAGCAGCTTAGATCCCGGGGGAGGCACAGATACGCAGTATTTT
CDR3 protein: CASSLDPGGGTDTQYF
CDR3 length: 16
D gene: .
clone size: .
V gene: TRBV11-3
J gene: TRBJ2-3

CDR3 DNA: TGTGCCAGCAGCTTAGGTTCGGGTAGGGCCTATGGCTACACCTTC
CDR3 protein: CASSLGSGRAYGYTF
CDR3 length: 15
D gene: .
clone size: .
V gene: TRBV11-2
J gene: TRBJ1-2

CDR3 DNA: TGTGCCAGCAGTCCGGGGGGCGCAGGAAACACTGAAGCTTTCTTT
CDR3 protein: CASSPGGAGNTEAFF
CDR3 length: 15
D gene: .
clone size: .
V gene: TRBV28
J gene: TRBJ1-1

CDR3 DNA: TGTGCCAGTAGTATGGGGTATCTCTACGAGCAGTACTTC
CDR3 protein: CASSMGYLYEQYF
CDR3 length: 13
D gene: .
clone size: .
V gene: TRBV19
J gene: TRBJ2-7

CDR3 DNA: TGTGCCAGTTCGGACGCCTATGGCTACACCTTC
CDR3 protein: CASSDAYGYTF
CDR3 length: 11
D gene: .
clone size: .
V gene: TRBV25-1
J gene: TRBJ1-2

CDR3 DNA: TGTGCCAGCAGCTTAGATGGTCAGAAGAGGGGCAATGAGCAGTTCTTC
CDR3 protein: CASSLDGQKRGNEQFF
CDR3 length: 16
D gene: .
clone size: .
V gene: TRBV11-3
J gene: TRBJ2-1

CDR3 DNA: TGTGCCAGCAGTTACTCGGACAGCTATGGCTACACCTTC
CDR3 protein: CASSYSDSYGYTF
CDR3 length: 13
D gene: .
clone size: .
V gene: TRBV6-6
J gene: TRBJ1-2

CDR3 DNA: TGTGCCAGTAGTAGGACAGGGGACTATAGCAATCAGCCCCAGCATTTT
CDR3 protein: CASSRTGDYSNQPQHF
CDR3 length: 16
D gene: TRBD1
clone size: .
V gene: TRBV19
J gene: TRBJ1-5

CDR3 DNA: TGTGCCAGCAGACTCGGGGGGGATACGCAGTATTTT
CDR3 protein: CASRLGGDTQYF
CDR3 length: 12
D gene: TRBD2
clone size: .
V gene: TRBV7-2
J gene: TRBJ2-3

CDR3 DNA: TGTGCCAGCAGCAGGACAGCCGCTCTCCCTGAAAAACTGTTTTTT
CDR3 protein: CASSRTAALPEKLFF
CDR3 length: 15
D gene: .
clone size: .
V gene: TRBV6-1
J gene: TRBJ1-4

CDR3 DNA: TGTGCCAGCAGTTCACAGGGCCATCAGCCCCAGCATTTT
CDR3 protein: CASSSQGHQPQHF
CDR3 length: 13
D gene: .
clone size: .
V gene: TRBV7-8
J gene: TRBJ1-5

CDR3 DNA: TGTGCCAGCCGGAGGGTAGGGTTGAGCACTGAAGCTTTCTTT
CDR3 protein: CASRRVGLSTEAFF
CDR3 length: 14
D gene: .
clone size: .
V gene: TRBV28
J gene: TRBJ1-1

CDR3 DNA: TGTGCCAGCAGCTTAGCGGGGGCGGTGGGTGAAAAACTGTTTTTT
CDR3 protein: CASSLAGAVGEKLFF
CDR3 length: 15
D gene: .
clone size: .
V gene: TRBV7-9
J gene: TRBJ1-4

CDR3 DNA: TGTGCCAGTAGCCTTCTCGGACGCGGGCCCCAGCATTTT
CDR3 protein: CASSLLGRGPQHF
CDR3 length: 13
D gene: .
clone size: .
V gene: TRBV19
J gene: TRBJ1-5

CDR3 DNA: TGCGCCAGCAGCTTGTCCCGTAGCACCTACGAGCAGTACTTC
CDR3 protein: CASSLSRSTYEQYF
CDR3 length: 14
D gene: .
clone size: few
V gene: TRBV5-1
J gene: TRBJ2-7

CDR3 DNA: TGTGCCAGCAGTTTATCAGCCTACGAGCAGTACTTC
CDR3 protein: CASSLSAYEQYF
CDR3 length: 12
D gene: .
clone size: few
V gene: TRBV28
J gene: TRBJ2-7

CDR3 DNA: TGTGCCAGCAGTTTAAAGGGGGCGGGCGGGGAGCTGTTTTTT
CDR3 protein: CASSLKGAGGELFF
CDR3 length: 14
D gene: TRBD1
clone size: .
V gene: TRBV27
J gene: TRBJ2-2

CDR3 DNA: TGTGCCAGCAGCGCTCTCCGGGCAGGGGCGGGCGGCAATCAGCCCCAGCATTTT
CDR3 protein: CASSALRAGAGGNQPQHF
CDR3 length: 18
D gene: .
clone size: once
V gene: TRBV28
J gene: TRBJ1-5

CDR3 DNA: TGTGCCAGCAGCAGGGACAGGGTTGGCGAGCAGTACTTC
CDR3 protein: CASSRDRVGEQYF
CDR3 length: 13
D gene: TRBD1
clone size: .
V gene: TRBV11-2
J gene: TRBJ2-7

CDR3 DNA: TGTGCCTGGAGGTGTGCGCGGTCCCGGGGTCAGCCCCAGCATTTT
CDR3 protein: CAWRCARSRGQPQHF
CDR3 length: 15
D gene: .
clone size: .
V gene: TRBV30
J gene: TRBJ1-5

CDR3 DNA: TGCCACGACCCGGACAGCTCCTACGAGCAGTACTTC
CDR3 protein: CHDPDSSYEQYF
CDR3 length: 12
D gene: .
clone size: .
V gene: TRBV6-5
J gene: TRBJ2-7

CDR3 DNA: TGTGCCAGCAAAGGACAGGGGTCGGTCCTGAACACCGGGGAGCTGTTTTTT
CDR3 protein: CASKGQGSVLNTGELFF
CDR3 length: 17
D gene: TRBD1
clone size: .
V gene: TRBV27
J gene: TRBJ2-2

CDR3 DNA: TGTGCCAGCAGCGTAGGGTCGGGGACGGCCAATGAAAAACTGTTTTTT
CDR3 protein: CASSVGSGTANEKLFF
CDR3 length: 16
D gene: .
clone size: few
V gene: TRBV9
J gene: TRBJ1-4

CDR3 DNA: TGTGCCATCAGCCCCGGGGTAGCCCGGGATACGCAGTATTTT
CDR3 protein: CAISPGVARDTQYF
CDR3 length: 14
D gene: .
clone size: .
V gene: TRBV10-3
J gene: TRBJ2-3

CDR3 DNA: TGTGCCACCAGCAGAGATTATCGGTCAGGGGGAGAGCAGTACTTC
CDR3 protein: CATSRDYRSGGEQYF
CDR3 length: 15
D gene: TRBD1
clone size: .
V gene: TRBV15
J gene: TRBJ2-7